This is a list of T cell receptor beta chains from one sample in a study of CD8 T cells in Susac syndrome. A single record per CDR3 protein comes from TCRdb applying MiXCR to the immunoSEQ multiplex PCR reads. Among about 120,000 distinct CDR3 sequences, 96% were seen once, and the ten largest hold roughly 0.14%. The sequenced sample was CD4+ T cells from PBMCs. The source of these receptors is a human donor with Susac syndrome. CDR3s include the opening cysteine and the closing phenylalanine or tryptophan. The D gene is left open where the match is weak. A row's size may be missing; if present it is once, few, many or a size class.

clone_size	v_call	d_call	j_call	cdr3_aa	cdr3_nt
.	TRBV20-1	.	TRBJ1-5	CSVGPQHF	TGCAGTGTCGGGCCCCAGCATTTT
.	TRBV28	TRBD1	TRBJ1-5	CASSPDRGANSNQPQHF	TGTGCCAGCAGCCCGGACAGGGGTGCCAATAGCAATCAGCCCCAGCATTTT
.	TRBV6-6	.	TRBJ1-1	CASSDQSPNTEAFF	TGTGCCAGCAGTGACCAATCCCCGAACACTGAAGCTTTCTTT
.	TRBV18	.	TRBJ2-7	CASSPDREQYF	TGTGCCAGCTCACCGGACCGAGAGCAGTACTTC
.	TRBV29-1	TRBD1	TRBJ2-7	CSAGDRGQNEQYF	TGCAGCGCTGGCGACAGGGGGCAGAACGAGCAGTACTTC
.	TRBV6-5	.	TRBJ2-7	CASSYSSAGPYEQYF	TGTGCCAGCAGTTACTCGTCGGCGGGCCCTTACGAGCAGTACTTC
.	TRBV28	.	TRBJ2-6	CASSLRGAGANVLTF	TGTGCCAGCAGTTTAAGGGGGGCTGGGGCCAACGTCCTGACTTTC
.	TRBV29-1	TRBD2	TRBJ2-7	CSVRAHAGDYEQYF	TGCAGCGTTCGGGCGCACGCGGGAGATTACGAGCAGTACTTC
.	TRBV4-3	TRBD2	TRBJ2-7	CASSLAGNSYEQYF	TGCGCCAGCAGTTTAGCGGGAAACTCCTACGAGCAGTACTTC
.	TRBV29-1	.	TRBJ2-3	CSVNGLHAPDTQYF	TGCAGCGTTAACGGACTTCACGCCCCAGATACGCAGTATTTT
.	TRBV6-5	TRBD1	TRBJ1-1	CATLRPGTGANEAFF	TGTGCCACCCTCCGTCCCGGGACAGGGGCGAATGAAGCTTTCTTT
.	TRBV4-1	TRBD2	TRBJ2-5	CASSLDGGREGETQYF	TGCGCCAGCAGCCTCGACGGGGGGCGGGAGGGAGAGACCCAGTACTTC
once	TRBV20-1	TRBD1	TRBJ2-7	CSARTGSVYEQYF	TGCAGTGCTAGGACAGGGAGCGTGTACGAGCAGTACTTC
.	TRBV7-9	TRBD1	TRBJ2-5	CASSPSTGTKYF	TGTGCCAGCAGCCCCTCGACAGGGACCAAGTACTTC
.	TRBV20-1	.	TRBJ2-5	CSARDTGLAGETQYF	TGCAGTGCTAGAGATACGGGGCTAGCAGGAGAGACCCAGTACTTC
.	TRBV29-1	.	TRBJ1-1	CSVVRPMNTEAFF	TGCAGCGTTGTTCGACCCATGAACACTGAAGCTTTCTTT
.	TRBV7-9	.	TRBJ1-1	CASSREAEAFF	TGTGCCAGCAGCCGTGAAGCTGAAGCTTTCTTT
.	TRBV7-9	.	TRBJ1-2	CASSSGTDIKTNYGYTF	TGTGCCAGCAGCTCCGGGACCGACATTAAAACTAACTATGGCTACACCTTC
.	TRBV2	TRBD1	TRBJ1-2	CASSDPVKQGRGYTF	TGTGCCAGCAGTGACCCGGTCAAACAGGGGCGTGGCTACACCTTC
.	TRBV12-3/TRBV12-4	.	TRBJ1-1	CASSPNSRGEAFF	TGTGCCAGCAGCCCAAATTCGAGGGGTGAAGCTTTCTTT
once	TRBV12-3/TRBV12-4	.	TRBJ1-2	CASSPGGLLSGYTF	TGTGCCAGCAGCCCCGGCGGGCTTCTCTCTGGCTACACCTTC
few	TRBV7-2	.	TRBJ2-7	CASSSAGGNYEQYF	TGTGCCAGCAGCTCGGCTGGGGGAAATTACGAGCAGTACTTC
.	TRBV20-1	.	TRBJ1-1	CSARGVYTEAFF	TGCAGTGCTAGGGGGGTGTACACTGAAGCTTTCTTT
.	TRBV25-1	TRBD1	TRBJ1-2	CASSGLQGARGYTF	TGTGCCAGCAGTGGACTCCAGGGGGCGCGGGGCTACACCTTC
once	TRBV27	.	TRBJ1-1	CASSPGRPNTEAFF	TGTGCCAGCAGTCCCGGTCGGCCGAACACTGAAGCTTTCTTT
few	TRBV6-2/TRBV6-3	TRBD1	TRBJ2-7	CATRDSYEQYF	TGTGCCACCCGGGACAGCTACGAGCAGTACTTC
.	TRBV30	.	TRBJ1-1	CAGKRNTEAFF	TGTGCCGGCAAAAGGAACACTGAAGCTTTCTTT
.	TRBV15	.	TRBJ2-7	CATSRVDSYEQYF	TGTGCCACCAGCAGAGTAGACAGTTACGAGCAGTACTTC
.	TRBV27	.	TRBJ1-1	CASSFQGGAEAFF	TGTGCCAGCAGTTTCCAGGGAGGGGCTGAAGCTTTCTTT
once	TRBV28	.	TRBJ1-3	CASSLRVIGNTIYF	TGTGCCAGCAGTTTGCGGGTAATCGGAAACACCATATATTTT
.	TRBV5-6	.	TRBJ2-1	CASSLLGLNNNEQFF	TGTGCCAGCAGCTTGTTGGGACTGAACAACAATGAGCAGTTCTTC
.	TRBV20-1	.	TRBJ2-7	CSALRVGSPLEQYF	TGCAGTGCCCTCCGAGTCGGGTCCCCTCTCGAGCAGTACTTC
.	TRBV29-1	TRBD1	TRBJ1-1	CSVGQQQGAAFF	TGCAGCGTTGGTCAACAGCAGGGGGCGGCTTTCTTT
.	TRBV19	.	TRBJ1-2	CASSRAGPGYTF	TGTGCCAGTAGTAGAGCAGGGCCTGGCTACACCTTC
few	TRBV27	.	TRBJ2-5	CASSSQRRETQYF	TGTGCCAGCAGTTCTCAGCGGCGGGAGACCCAGTACTTC
.	TRBV7-9	.	TRBJ2-5	CASSLRQGQETQYF	TGTGCCAGCAGCCTCCGGCAGGGCCAAGAGACCCAGTACTTC
.	TRBV7-6	.	TRBJ2-5	CASSLTGQKETQYF	TGTGCCAGCAGCTTGACGGGCCAGAAAGAGACCCAGTACTTC
.	TRBV6-2/TRBV6-3	.	TRBJ2-2	CASRKAGNTGELFF	TGTGCCAGCAGAAAAGCAGGGAACACCGGGGAGCTGTTTTTT
.	TRBV3-1	TRBD2	TRBJ2-3	CASSQVVTSGTDTQYF	TGTGCCAGCAGCCAAGTTGTGACTAGCGGCACAGATACGCAGTATTTT
.	TRBV4-2	.	TRBJ1-1	CASSQDSDRWYTEAFF	TGTGCCAGCAGCCAAGACAGCGACCGGTGGTACACTGAAGCTTTCTTT
.	TRBV9	TRBD2	TRBJ2-5	CASSKRTSGTETQYF	TGTGCCAGCTCTAAAAGGACTAGCGGGACGGAGACCCAGTACTTC
few	TRBV5-4	TRBD2	TRBJ2-7	CASSLGGRAYEQYF	TGTGCCAGCAGCTTGGGCGGGAGGGCCTACGAGCAGTACTTC
.	TRBV2	TRBD1	TRBJ2-7	CASRDRVYEQYF	TGTGCCAGCAGGGACAGGGTCTACGAGCAGTACTTC
.	TRBV9	.	TRBJ2-6	CASSVVGGANVLTF	TGTGCCAGCAGCGTAGTGGGGGGGGCCAACGTCCTGACTTTC
.	TRBV5-1	.	TRBJ2-7	CASSSMSGTPTPYEQYF	TGCGCCAGCAGCTCAATGAGTGGGACCCCGACGCCCTACGAGCAGTACTTC
.	TRBV20-1	.	TRBJ1-1	CSARPHERTDNTEAFF	TGCAGTGCTAGACCGCATGAGAGGACAGATAACACTGAAGCTTTCTTT
once	TRBV7-2	.	TRBJ2-7	CASSLVTRAIYEQYF	TGTGCCAGCAGCTTAGTGACCAGGGCCATCTACGAGCAGTACTTC